This TCR beta chain was identified in a study of blood T cell repertoires in COVID-19. Original methodology: Reference gene primer amplification gave nucleated cell count estimates. Sequencing used immunoSEQ multiplex PCR; TCRdb keeps in-frame clones, though not all of them. V and J calls and clone size follow that table, whereas D and trimming were derived from the DNA. The data contain about 270,000 clones, less than 90% of them singletons. Trimming left V 10 bases short and J 3 bases short, with 19 bases between. Per the germline V gene, CDR1 is LNHDA and CDR2 is SQIVND (reference sequence). The CDR3 is made up of 14 amino acids.

Sequenced material: peripheral blood. This chain connects TRBV19 to TRBJ2-7, with D possibly matching TRBD2 (6 bases). The receptor's source is a human donor in a cohort sampled during active COVID-19. CDR3: CATALRDLLYEQYF. The CDR3 DNA follows: TGTGCCACCGCACTCCGGGACTTACTCTACGAGCAGTACTTC.